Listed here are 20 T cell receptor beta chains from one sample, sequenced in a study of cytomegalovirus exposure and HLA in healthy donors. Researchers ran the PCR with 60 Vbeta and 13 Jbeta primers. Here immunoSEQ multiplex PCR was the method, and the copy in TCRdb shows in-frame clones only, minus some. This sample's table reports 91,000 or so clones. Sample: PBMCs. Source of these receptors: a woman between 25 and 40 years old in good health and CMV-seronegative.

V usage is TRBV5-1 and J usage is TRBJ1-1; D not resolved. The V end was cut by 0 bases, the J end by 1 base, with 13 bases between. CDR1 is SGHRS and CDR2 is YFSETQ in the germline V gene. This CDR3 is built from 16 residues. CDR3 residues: CASSLAGPAGNTEAFF. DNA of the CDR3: TGCGCCAGCAGCTTGGCGGGTCCCGCGGGGAACACTGAAGCTTTCTTT.

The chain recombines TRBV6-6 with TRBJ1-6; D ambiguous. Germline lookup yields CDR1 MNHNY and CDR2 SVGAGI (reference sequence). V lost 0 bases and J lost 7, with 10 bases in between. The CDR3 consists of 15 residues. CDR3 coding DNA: TGTGCCAGCAGTTACTCAGTTTCGGGGAATTCACCCCTCCACTTT. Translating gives CASSYSVSGNSPLHF.

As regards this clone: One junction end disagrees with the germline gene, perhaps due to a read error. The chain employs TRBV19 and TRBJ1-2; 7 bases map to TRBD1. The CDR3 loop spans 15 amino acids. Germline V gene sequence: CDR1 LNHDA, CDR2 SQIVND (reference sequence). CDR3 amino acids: CASSLDREVTDGYTF. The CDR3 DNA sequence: TGTGCCAGTAGTCTAGACAGGGAAGTCACTGATGGCTACACCTTC.

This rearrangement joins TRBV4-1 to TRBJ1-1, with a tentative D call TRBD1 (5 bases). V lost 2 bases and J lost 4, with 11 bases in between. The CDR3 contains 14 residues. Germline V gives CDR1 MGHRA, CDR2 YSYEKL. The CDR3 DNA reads TGCGCCAGCAGCCAAATCAGGGTGTTCACTGAAGCTTTCTTT. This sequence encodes CASSQIRVFTEAFF.

This CDR3 reads CASSQDPQHPGHPTYEQYF. The CDR3 DNA follows: TGCGCCAGCAGCCAAGATCCGCAACACCCGGGACACCCGACCTACGAGCAGTACTTC. This chain connects TRBV4-1 to TRBJ2-7; possible D gene TRBD1, 6 bases. Per germline, CDR1 MGHRA and CDR2 YSYEKL. The V end lost 0 bases, the J end lost 2 bases, and 23 bases lay between the germline ends. The CDR3 covers 19 residues.

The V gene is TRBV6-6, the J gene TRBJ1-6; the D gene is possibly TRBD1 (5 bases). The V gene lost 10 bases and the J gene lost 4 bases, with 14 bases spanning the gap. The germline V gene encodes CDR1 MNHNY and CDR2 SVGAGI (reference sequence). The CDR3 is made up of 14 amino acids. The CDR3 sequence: CATFGGRYNSPLHF. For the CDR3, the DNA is TGTGCCACCTTCGGGGGAAGATATAATTCACCCCTCCACTTT.

CDR3 amino acids: CASSSNILSGRTKNIQYF. CDR3 DNA: TGTGCCAGCAGCTCCAATATCCTCAGCGGAAGGACCAAAAACATTCAGTACTTC. The V and J genes are TRBV11-2 and TRBJ2-4, with a tentative D call TRBD2 (5 bases). V dropped 4 bases and J dropped 2 bases, with 21 bases sitting between them. Looked up from germline, CDR1 is SGHAT and CDR2 is FQNNGV. The CDR3 is 18 residues long.

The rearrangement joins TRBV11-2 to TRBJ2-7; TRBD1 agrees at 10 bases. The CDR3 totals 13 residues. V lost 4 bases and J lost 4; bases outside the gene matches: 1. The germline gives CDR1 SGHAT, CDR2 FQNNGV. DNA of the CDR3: TGTGCCAGCAGCTGGGACAGGGGTTACGAGCAGTACTTC. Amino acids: CASSWDRGYEQYF.

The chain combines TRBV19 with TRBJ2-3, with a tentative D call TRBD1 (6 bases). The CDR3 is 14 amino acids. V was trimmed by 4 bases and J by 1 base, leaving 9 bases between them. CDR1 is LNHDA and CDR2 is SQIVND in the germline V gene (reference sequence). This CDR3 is CASSRDTGTDTQYF. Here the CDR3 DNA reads TGTGCCAGTAGTAGGGACACCGGCACAGATACGCAGTATTTT.

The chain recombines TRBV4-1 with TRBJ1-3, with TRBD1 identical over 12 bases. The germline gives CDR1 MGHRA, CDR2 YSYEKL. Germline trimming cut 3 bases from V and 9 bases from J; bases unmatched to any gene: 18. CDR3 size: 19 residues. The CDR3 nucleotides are TGCGCCAGCAGCCATGCCCCGGGGACAGGGGGCCCAGAAGGGCGCACCATATATTTT. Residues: CASSHAPGTGGPEGRTIYF.

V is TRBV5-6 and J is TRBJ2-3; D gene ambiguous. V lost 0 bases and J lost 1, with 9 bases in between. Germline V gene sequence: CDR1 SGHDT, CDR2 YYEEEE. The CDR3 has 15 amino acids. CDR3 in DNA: TGTGCCAGCAGCTTGGCCCCGGTGCGCACAGATACGCAGTATTTT. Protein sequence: CASSLAPVRTDTQYF.

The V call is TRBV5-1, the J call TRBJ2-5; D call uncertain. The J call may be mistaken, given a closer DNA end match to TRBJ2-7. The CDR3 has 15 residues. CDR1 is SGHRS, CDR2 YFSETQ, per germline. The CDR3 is CASSPTGLRSYEQYF. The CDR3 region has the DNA TGCGCCAGCAGCCCGACGGGTCTCCGGTCCTACGAGCAGTACTTC.

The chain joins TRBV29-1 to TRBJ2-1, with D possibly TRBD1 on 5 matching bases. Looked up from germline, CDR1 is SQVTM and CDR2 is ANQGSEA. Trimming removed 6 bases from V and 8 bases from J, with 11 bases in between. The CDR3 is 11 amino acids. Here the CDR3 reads CSVERGHEQFF. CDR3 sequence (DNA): TGCAGCGTAGAAAGGGGCCATGAGCAGTTCTTC.

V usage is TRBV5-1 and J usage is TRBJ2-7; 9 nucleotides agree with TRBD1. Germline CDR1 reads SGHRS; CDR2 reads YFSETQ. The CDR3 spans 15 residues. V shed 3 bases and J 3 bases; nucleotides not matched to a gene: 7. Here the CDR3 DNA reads TGCGCCAGCAGCTCCCCCGGGACAGGGATCTACGAGCAGTACTTC. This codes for CASSSPGTGIYEQYF. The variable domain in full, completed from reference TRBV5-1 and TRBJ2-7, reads KAGVTQTPRYLIKTRGQQVTLSCSPISGHRSVSWYQQTPGQGLQFLFEYFSETQRNKGNFPGRFSGRQFSNSRSEMNVSTLELGDSALYLCASSSPGTGIYEQYFGPGTRLTVT.

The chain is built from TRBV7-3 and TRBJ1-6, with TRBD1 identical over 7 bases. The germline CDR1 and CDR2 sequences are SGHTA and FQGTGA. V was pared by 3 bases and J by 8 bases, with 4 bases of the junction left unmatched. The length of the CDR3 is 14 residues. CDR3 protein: CASSLGQTHSPLHF. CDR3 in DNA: TGTGCCAGCAGCTTGGGACAGACTCATTCACCCCTCCACTTT.

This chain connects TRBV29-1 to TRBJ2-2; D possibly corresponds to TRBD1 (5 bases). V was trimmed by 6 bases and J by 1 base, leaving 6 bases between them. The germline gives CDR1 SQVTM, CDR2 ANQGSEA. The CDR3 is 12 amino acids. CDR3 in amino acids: CSVTGNTGELFF. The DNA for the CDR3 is TGCAGCGTAACAGGGAACACCGGGGAGCTGTTTTTT.

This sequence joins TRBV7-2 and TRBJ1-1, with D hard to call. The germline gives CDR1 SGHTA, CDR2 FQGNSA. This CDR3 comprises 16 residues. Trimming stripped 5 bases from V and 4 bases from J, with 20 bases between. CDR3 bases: TGTGCCAGCAGCACCCCGGCGGCCAGACCGAGCACTGAAGCTTTCTTT. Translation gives CASSTPAARPSTEAFF.

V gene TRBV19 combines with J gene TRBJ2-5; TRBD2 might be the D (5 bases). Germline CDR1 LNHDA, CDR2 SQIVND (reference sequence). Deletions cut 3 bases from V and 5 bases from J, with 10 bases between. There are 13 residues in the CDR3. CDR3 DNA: TGTGCCAGTAGTATCCGGGATGAGGAGACCCAGTACTTC. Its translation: CASSIRDEETQYF. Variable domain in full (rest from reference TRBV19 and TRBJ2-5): DGGITQSPKYLFRKEGQNVTLSCEQNLNHDAMYWYRQDPGQGLRLIYYSQIVNDFQKGDIAEGYSVSREKKESFPLTVTSAQKNPTAFYLCASSIRDEETQYFGPGTRLLVL.

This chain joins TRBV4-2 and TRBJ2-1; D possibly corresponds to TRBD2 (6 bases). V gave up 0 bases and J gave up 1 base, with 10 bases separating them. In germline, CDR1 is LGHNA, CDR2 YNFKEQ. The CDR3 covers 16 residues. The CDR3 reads CASSQEARGSYNEQFF. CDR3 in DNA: TGTGCCAGCAGCCAAGAAGCCCGGGGGTCCTACAATGAGCAGTTCTTC.

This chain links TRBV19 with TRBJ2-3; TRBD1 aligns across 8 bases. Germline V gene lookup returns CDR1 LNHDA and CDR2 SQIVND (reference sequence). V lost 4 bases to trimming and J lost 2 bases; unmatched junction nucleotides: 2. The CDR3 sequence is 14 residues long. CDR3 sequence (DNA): TGTGCCAGTAGTAAGGGACAGGACACAGATACGCAGTATTTT. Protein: CASSKGQDTDTQYF.